The T cell receptor (beta chain) described here comes from a study of shared clonotypes between healthy human individuals. Whole-study results and caveats: Clonotype sharing among donors, it was expected, would be affected by sequencing depth. Specimens sampled were limited to blood, with tissue repertoires likely differing.

The repertoire was sequenced with immunoSEQ multiplex PCR; TCRdb's copy has only in-frame clones and lacks some. Of roughly 2.5 million clones detected, around 90% appear once; the ten largest clones hold roughly 0.14%. CDR3 length equals 14 residues. The V gene's germline CDR1 is LGHNT and CDR2 FRNRAP. V gave up 8 bases and J gave up 4 bases; unmatched junction bases: 6. As concerns this clone: Its antigen is not known.

The chain joins TRBV12-5 to TRBJ2-2, with 8 bases matching TRBD1. The specimen was naive CD4+ T cells sorted from blood. Documented subset: CD45RA+ positively selected. The origin of this receptor is a man aged 18 to 35 in good health. In nucleotides, the CDR3 is TGTGCTAGTCAAGGACAGGGAGCCACCGGGGAGCTGTTTTTT. It specifies CASQGQGATGELFF.